Listed below are T cell receptor beta chains from one sample, sequenced in a study of T cell repertoires in cytomegalovirus infection. TCRdb fed the reads into MiXCR, producing one record per CDR3 protein. Of a few hundred thousand distinct CDR3 sequences in the sample, over 15% are singletons; the top ten hold around 47%. The material sequenced was CD8+ T cells from PBMCs. Receptors were obtained from a human donor in good health (CMV status not recorded). Some clones in this sample may be carry-over from other donors' samples. CDR3s include the opening cysteine and the closing phenylalanine or tryptophan. A D gene is named only where the DNA matches it firmly. Some rows have no size entry. The others give once, few or many, or a class for an expanded clone.

V: TRBV27
D: NA
J: TRBJ2-3
length: 15
size: NA
DNA: TGTGCCAGCAGTTTACATGGAGGGCTCACAGATACGCAGTATTTT
CDR3: CASSLHGGLTDTQYF

V: TRBV7-9
D: NA
J: TRBJ1-2
length: 13
size: many
DNA: TGTGCCAGCAGTTCCGGGCAGAACTATGGCTACACCTTC
CDR3: CASSSGQNYGYTF

V: TRBV18
D: TRBD1
J: TRBJ2-5
length: 16
size: NA
DNA: TGTGCCAGCTCACCCCAACGGACAGGGAACCAAGAGACCCAGTACTTC
CDR3: CASSPQRTGNQETQYF

V: TRBV14
D: NA
J: TRBJ2-1
length: 13
size: few
DNA: TGTGCCAGCAGCCAATACAGTATCAATGAGCAGTTCTTC
CDR3: CASSQYSINEQFF

V: TRBV6-4
D: TRBD1
J: TRBJ1-1
length: 14
size: few
DNA: TGTGCCAGCAGTGACCGGGCAGGGGGTACTGAAGCTTTCTTT
CDR3: CASSDRAGGTEAFF

V: TRBV4-1
D: TRBD2
J: TRBJ2-1
length: 14
size: NA
DNA: TGCGCCAGCAGCCCGCGGGAGGGGAACAATGAGCAGTTCTTC
CDR3: CASSPREGNNEQFF

V: TRBV6-9
D: NA
J: TRBJ2-3
length: 15
size: NA
DNA: TGTGCCAGCAGTGGTTGCGCGGCCCTAACAGATACGCAGTATTTT
CDR3: CASSGCAALTDTQYF

V: TRBV11-2
D: TRBD2
J: TRBJ2-1
length: 15
size: many
DNA: TGTGCCAGCAGCTTGGGTAGCGGGGGTTACAATGAGCAGTTCTTC
CDR3: CASSLGSGGYNEQFF

V: TRBV5-5
D: TRBD2
J: TRBJ2-1
length: 14
size: many
DNA: TGTGCCAGCAGCTGGAGACTAGCGGGGGCGAGCGAGTTCTTC
CDR3: CASSWRLAGASEFF

V: TRBV12-3/TRBV12-4
D: NA
J: TRBJ2-1
length: 15
size: NA
DNA: TGTGCCAGCAGTCCGGAGGGGGGGCCAGTTAGTGAGCAGTTCTTC
CDR3: CASSPEGGPVSEQFF

V: TRBV11-2
D: NA
J: TRBJ2-7
length: 13
size: NA
DNA: TGTGCCAGCAGCTACGGACAAGCCTACGAGCAGTACTTC
CDR3: CASSYGQAYEQYF

V: TRBV7-8
D: NA
J: TRBJ1-5
length: 17
size: many
DNA: TGTGCCAGCAGCTTAGGGGGCGCCGGGGTTAGCAATCAGCCCCAGCATTTT
CDR3: CASSLGGAGVSNQPQHF

V: TRBV7-6
D: NA
J: TRBJ2-7
length: 12
size: many
DNA: TGTGCCAGCAGCTCAACAGGAATGGAGCAGTACTTC
CDR3: CASSSTGMEQYF

V: TRBV7-2
D: TRBD2
J: TRBJ2-5
length: 16
size: many
DNA: TGTGCCAGCAGCTTAAATAGACTAGCAGGGCAAGAGACCCAGTACTTC
CDR3: CASSLNRLAGQETQYF

V: TRBV9
D: NA
J: TRBJ1-2
length: 14
size: few
DNA: TGTGCCAGCGGCCAAGGGGAGCGAAGCTATGGCTACACCTTC
CDR3: CASGQGERSYGYTF